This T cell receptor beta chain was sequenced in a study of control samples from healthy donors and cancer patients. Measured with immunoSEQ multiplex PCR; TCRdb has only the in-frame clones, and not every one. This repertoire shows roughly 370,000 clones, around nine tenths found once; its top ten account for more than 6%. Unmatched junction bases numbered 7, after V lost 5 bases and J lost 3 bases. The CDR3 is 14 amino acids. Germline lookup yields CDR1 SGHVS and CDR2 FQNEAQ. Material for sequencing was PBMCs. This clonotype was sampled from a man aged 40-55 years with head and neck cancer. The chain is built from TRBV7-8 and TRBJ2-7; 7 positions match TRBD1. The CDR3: CASSIYRGDYEQYF. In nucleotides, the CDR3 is TGTGCCAGCAGCATTTACAGGGGCGACTACGAGCAGTACTTC.